The clone carrying this T cell receptor beta chain appeared many times. The antigen is undetermined. Germline CDR1 SGHRS, CDR2 YFSETQ. The CDR3 has 19 residues. V gave up 1 base and J gave up 5 bases; unmatched junction bases: 17. The sample comes from a study of blood T cells in healthy people across ages. Findings of the study overall: Greater diversity and more naive CD4+ cells were seen in long-lived donors than in aged donors. PBMCs went unsorted, and a conclusive naive versus antigen-experienced comparison was therefore prevented.

The sample providers were healthy Caucasian people from Russia, aged roughly 6 to 90. A sample-barcoded 5' primer and a J-beta primer mix were used in a second PCR of roughly 6 to 12 cycles. TCRdb passed the 5' RACE reads through MiXCR, listing each CDR3 protein once. The sample carries 1.5 million to 2 million distinct CDR3 sequences, 28% recorded once. The genes are TRBV5-1 and TRBJ2-4; 8 bases align to TRBD1. The source of this sequence is a woman in her twenties or thirties in good health. The specimen was blood. CDR3 residues: CASSLPFAAVGTGQNIQYF. CDR3 DNA: TGCGCCAGCAGCTTGCCCTTTGCTGCTGTCGGGACAGGCCAAAACATTCAGTACTTC.